Below, one T cell receptor (beta chain) is given with its context. What it recognizes is unknown. Profiles of TCR beta VDJ and CDR3 were generated from a genomic DNA template. Via MiXCR, TCRdb re-called the reads, giving one row per CDR3 protein. The sample yields about 260,000 distinct CDR3 sequences, about 80% seen once. This entry belongs to a study of CD8+CD57+ T cells in acquired aplastic anemia. An expansion of CD8+CD57+ cells by flow cytometry had been shown in patients chosen for sequencing. The CDR3 length is 15 residues. J gave up 10 bases and V 7 bases, and 19 bases lay outside the gene matches. Germline V lookup: CDR1 SGDLS, CDR2 YYNGEE. Findings of the study overall: Fewer than 30 CD8+ CDR3 sequences were shared between patients and controls.

The chain is built from TRBV9 and TRBJ1-1; TRBD1 matches at 7 bases. The receptor's source is a human donor with aplastic anemia. The sample was sorted CD4+, CD8+, or CD8+CD57+ T cells (not recorded which) from PBMCs. For the CDR3, the DNA is TGTGCCAGCGGATTAGCTGGGACAGTGAACTCTGTAGCTTTCTTT. Its protein is CASGLAGTVNSVAFF.